This T cell receptor (beta chain) was captured by sequencing in a study of shared clonotypes between healthy human individuals. Study results and limitations: Naive CD4 clonotypes overlapped across a few donors at roughly 4.5%. It was expected that sequencing depth would affect clonotype sharing among donors.

The CDR3 contains 18 residues. Between the trimmed V and J ends, which lost 2 bases and 1 base, there was a span of 15 bases. From germline, CDR1 is SGHTA and CDR2 FQGNSA. Profiled with immunoSEQ multiplex PCR; TCRdb holds only in-frame clones, not every one. The sample includes around 940,000 clones, approximately 80% seen only once; the top ten take approximately 1.5%. Of note for this clone: What it binds is not known.

Sequencing used memory CD4+ T cells sorted from blood. Subset described: CD45RA-negative fraction. This TCR came from a man younger than 30 in good health. The chain is built from TRBV7-2 and TRBJ2-6; D not certain. For the CDR3, the DNA is TGTGCCAGCAGCTTAATTCCCGGAAGGGTTTCTGGGGCCAACGTCCTGACTTTC. Protein sequence: CASSLIPGRVSGANVLTF.